The present entry profiles one T cell receptor (beta chain) with its context. This specimen belongs to a study of blood T cell repertoires in COVID-19. Measured with immunoSEQ multiplex PCR; TCRdb has only the in-frame clones, and not every one. The table lists fewer than 350,000 clones, about 89% of them singletons. Germline V gene data show CDR1 as SGHNT and CDR2 as YENEEA. Unmatched junction bases numbered 5, after V lost 5 bases and J lost 7 bases. This CDR3 contains 14 residues. This chain joins TRBV11-3 and TRBJ2-3, with TRBD2 identical over 11 bases. This sequence was found in a man aged 60 to 75 who had recovered from COVID-19. The material sequenced was PBMCs or T cells enriched from blood (not recorded which). CDR3 amino acids: CASSHETSGNTQYF. The CDR3 coding sequence is TGTGCCAGCAGCCACGAGACTAGCGGGAATACGCAGTATTTT.